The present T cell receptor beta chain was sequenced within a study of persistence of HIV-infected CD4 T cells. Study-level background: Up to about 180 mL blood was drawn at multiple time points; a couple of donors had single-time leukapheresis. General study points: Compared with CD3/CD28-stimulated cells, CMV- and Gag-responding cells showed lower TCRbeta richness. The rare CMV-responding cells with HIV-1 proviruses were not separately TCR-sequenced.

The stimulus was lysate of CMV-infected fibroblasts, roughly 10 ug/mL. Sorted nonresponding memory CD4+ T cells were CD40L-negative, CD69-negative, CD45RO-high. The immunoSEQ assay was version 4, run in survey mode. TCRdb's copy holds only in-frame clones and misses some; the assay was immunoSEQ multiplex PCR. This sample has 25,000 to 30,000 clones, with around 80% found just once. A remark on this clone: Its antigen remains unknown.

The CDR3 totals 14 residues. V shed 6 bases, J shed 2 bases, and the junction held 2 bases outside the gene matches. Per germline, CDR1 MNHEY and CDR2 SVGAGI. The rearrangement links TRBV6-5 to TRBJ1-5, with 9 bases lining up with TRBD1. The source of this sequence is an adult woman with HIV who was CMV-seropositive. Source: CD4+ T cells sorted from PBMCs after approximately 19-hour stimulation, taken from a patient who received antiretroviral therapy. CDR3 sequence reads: CASRRTGGNQPQHF. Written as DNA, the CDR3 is TGTGCCAGCAGGAGGACAGGGGGCAATCAGCCCCAGCATTTT.